This T cell receptor (beta chain) was identified in a study of regulatory T cells in long-lasting Graves disease. Study summary: Patients with persistent Graves' disease had over 5 years of antithyroid drugs and persistent TSH receptor antibodies. The study, taken as a whole, reports: Accuracy might have suffered from few samples.

This clonotype was detected many times. The antigen is not known. CDR3 regions were amplified by Arm-PCR using iRepertoire HTBI primers to build TCR beta libraries. In the authors' workflow: Taken together, the samples had 62 TRBV and approximately 13 TRBJ segments identified. TCRdb ran MiXCR on the multiplex PCR reads and lists one entry per CDR3 protein. The V and J calls shown here were made by TCRdb, not taken from the authors' results. The sample lists about 460,000 distinct CDR3 sequences; about 20% were seen once. The time point: persistent/refractory GD, antithyroid drugs over 5 years with positive TRAb. From PBMCs, RNA was extracted and then used to make the TCR library. In this cohort, patients came from an endocrinology department located in Xi'an, China. The clonotype was recovered from a female donor with Graves disease. The sequencing here drew on peripheral blood mononuclear cells (PBMCs), taken when the disease was refractory, from a patient treated with antithyroid drugs.

The CDR3 loop is CASSSSGPMYF. The CDR3 nucleotides read TGTGCCAGCAGCTCCTCAGGTCCCATGTACTTC. The chain joins TRBV7-9 to TRBJ2-5; unclear D gene. Looked up from germline, CDR1 is SEHNR and CDR2 is FQNEAQ (reference sequence). This CDR3 comprises 11 residues. V was trimmed by 4 bases and J by 13 bases, leaving 13 bases between them.